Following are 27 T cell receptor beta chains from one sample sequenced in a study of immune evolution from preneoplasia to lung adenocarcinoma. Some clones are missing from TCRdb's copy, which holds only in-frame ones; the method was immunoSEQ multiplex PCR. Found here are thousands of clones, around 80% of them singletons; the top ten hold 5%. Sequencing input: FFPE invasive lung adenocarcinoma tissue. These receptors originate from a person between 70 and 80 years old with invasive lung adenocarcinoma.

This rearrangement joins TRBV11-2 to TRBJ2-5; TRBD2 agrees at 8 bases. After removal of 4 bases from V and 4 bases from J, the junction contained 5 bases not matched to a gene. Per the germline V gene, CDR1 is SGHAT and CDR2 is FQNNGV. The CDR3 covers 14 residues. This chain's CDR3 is CASSSAGGAETQYF. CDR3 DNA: TGTGCCAGCAGCTCAGCCGGGGGGGCAGAGACCCAGTACTTC.

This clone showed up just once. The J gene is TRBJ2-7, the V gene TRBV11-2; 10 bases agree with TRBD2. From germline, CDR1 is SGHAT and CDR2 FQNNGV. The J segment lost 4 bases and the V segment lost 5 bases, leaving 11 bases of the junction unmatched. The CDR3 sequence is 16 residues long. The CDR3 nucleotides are TGTGCCAGCAGCCCAGTAGGTCGTAGCGGGAGGTACGAGCAGTACTTC. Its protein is CASSPVGRSGRYEQYF.

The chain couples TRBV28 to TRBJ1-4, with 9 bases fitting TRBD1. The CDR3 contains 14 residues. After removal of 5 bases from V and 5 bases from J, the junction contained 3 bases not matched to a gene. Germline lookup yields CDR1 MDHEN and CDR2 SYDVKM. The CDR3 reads CASSPGQGNEKLFF. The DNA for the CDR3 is TGTGCCAGCAGTCCGGGACAGGGAAATGAAAAACTGTTTTTT.

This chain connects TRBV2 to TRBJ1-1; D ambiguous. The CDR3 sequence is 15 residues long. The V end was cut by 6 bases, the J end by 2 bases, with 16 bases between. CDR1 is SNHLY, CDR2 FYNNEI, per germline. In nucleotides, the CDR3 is TGTGCCAGCAGAACACTTCTTTCCGGCAACACTGAAGCTTTCTTT. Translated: CASRTLLSGNTEAFF. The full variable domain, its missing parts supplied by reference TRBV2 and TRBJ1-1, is EPEVTQTPSHQVTQMGQEVILRCVPISNHLYFYWYRQILGQKVEFLVSFYNNEISEKSEIFDDQFSVERPDGSNFTLKIRSTKLEDSAMYFCASRTLLSGNTEAFFGQGTRLTVV.

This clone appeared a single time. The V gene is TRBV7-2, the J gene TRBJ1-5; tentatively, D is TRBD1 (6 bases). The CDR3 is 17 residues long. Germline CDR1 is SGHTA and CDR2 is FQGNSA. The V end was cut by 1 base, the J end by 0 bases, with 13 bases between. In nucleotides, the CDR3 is TGTGCCAGCAGCTTAGGACAGGACTCCTATAGCAATCAGCCCCAGCATTTT. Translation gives CASSLGQDSYSNQPQHF.

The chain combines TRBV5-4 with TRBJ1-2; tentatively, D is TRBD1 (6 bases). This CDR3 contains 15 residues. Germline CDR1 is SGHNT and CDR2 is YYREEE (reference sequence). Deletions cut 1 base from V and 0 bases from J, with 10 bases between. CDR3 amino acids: CASSLFGGANYGYTF. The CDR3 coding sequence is TGTGCCAGCAGCTTGTTCGGGGGCGCTAACTATGGCTACACCTTC. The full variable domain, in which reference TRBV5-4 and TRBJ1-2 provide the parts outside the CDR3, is ETGVTQSPTHLIKTRGQQVTLRCSSQSGHNTVSWYQQALGQGPQFIFQYYREEENGRGNFPPRFSGLQFPNYSSELNVNALELDDSALYLCASSLFGGANYGYTFGSGTRLTVV.

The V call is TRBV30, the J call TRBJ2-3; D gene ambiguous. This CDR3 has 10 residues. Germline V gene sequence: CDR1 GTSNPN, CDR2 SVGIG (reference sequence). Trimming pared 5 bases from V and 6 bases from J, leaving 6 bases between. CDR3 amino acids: CAWGLDTQYF. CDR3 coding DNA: TGTGCCTGGGGTTTGGATACGCAGTATTTT.

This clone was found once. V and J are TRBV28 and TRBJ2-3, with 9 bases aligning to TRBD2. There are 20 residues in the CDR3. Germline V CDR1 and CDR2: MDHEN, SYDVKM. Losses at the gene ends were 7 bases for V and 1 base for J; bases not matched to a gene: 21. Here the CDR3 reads CASIPAGVAGVVSGTDTQYF. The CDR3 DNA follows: TGTGCCAGCATCCCCGCGGGAGTAGCGGGAGTAGTGTCGGGCACAGATACGCAGTATTTT.

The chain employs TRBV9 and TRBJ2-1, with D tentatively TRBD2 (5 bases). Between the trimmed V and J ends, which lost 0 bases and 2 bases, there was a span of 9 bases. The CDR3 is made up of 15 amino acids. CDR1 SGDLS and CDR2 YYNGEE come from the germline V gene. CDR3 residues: CASSVDGVPYNEQFF. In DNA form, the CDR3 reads TGTGCCAGCAGCGTAGACGGGGTTCCCTACAATGAGCAGTTCTTC.

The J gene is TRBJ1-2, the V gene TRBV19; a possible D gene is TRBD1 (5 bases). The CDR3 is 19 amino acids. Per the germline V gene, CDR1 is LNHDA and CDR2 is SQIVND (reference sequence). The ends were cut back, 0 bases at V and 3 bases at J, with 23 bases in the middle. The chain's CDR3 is CASSIEVTWQARGDYGYTF. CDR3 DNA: TGTGCCAGTAGTATAGAGGTCACGTGGCAGGCAAGGGGCGACTATGGCTACACCTTC.

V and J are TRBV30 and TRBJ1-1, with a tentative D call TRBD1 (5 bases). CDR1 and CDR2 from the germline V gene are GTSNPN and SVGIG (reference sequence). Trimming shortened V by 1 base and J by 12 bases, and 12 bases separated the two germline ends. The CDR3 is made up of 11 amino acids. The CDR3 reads CAWSDGTLSFF. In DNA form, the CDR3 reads TGTGCCTGGAGTGACGGGACTCTTTCTTTCTTT.

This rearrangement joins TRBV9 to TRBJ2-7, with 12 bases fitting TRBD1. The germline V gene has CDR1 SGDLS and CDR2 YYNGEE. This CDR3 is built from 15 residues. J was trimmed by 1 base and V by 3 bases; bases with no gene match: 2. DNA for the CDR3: TGTGCCAGCAGCGGGGGACAGGGGGCGTCCTACGAGCAGTACTTC. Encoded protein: CASSGGQGASYEQYF.

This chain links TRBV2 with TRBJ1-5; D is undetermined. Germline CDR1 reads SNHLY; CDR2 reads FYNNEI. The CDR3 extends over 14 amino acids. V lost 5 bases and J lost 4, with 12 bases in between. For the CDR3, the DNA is TGTGCCAGCAGTATACGATGGGGTAATCAGCCCCAGCATTTT. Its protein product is CASSIRWGNQPQHF.

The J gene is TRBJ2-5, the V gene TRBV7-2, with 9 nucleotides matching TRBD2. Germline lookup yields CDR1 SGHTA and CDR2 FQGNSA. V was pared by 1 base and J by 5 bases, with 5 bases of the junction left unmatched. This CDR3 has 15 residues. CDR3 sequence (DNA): TGTGCCAGCAGCTTAGTAGCGGGAGTAGACGAGACCCAGTACTTC. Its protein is CASSLVAGVDETQYF.

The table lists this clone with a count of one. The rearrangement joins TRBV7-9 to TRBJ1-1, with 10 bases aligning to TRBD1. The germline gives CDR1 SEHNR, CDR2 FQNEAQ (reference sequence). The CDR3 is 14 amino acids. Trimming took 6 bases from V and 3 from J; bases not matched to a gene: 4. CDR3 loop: CASRGQGGDTEAFF. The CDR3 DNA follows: TGTGCCAGCAGAGGACAGGGGGGGGACACTGAAGCTTTCTTT.

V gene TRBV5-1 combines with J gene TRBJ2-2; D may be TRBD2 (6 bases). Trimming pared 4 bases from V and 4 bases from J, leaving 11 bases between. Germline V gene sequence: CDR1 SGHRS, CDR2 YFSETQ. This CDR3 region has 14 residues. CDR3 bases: TGCGCCAGCAGCACGGGACTTACCACCGGGGAGCTGTTTTTT. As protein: CASSTGLTTGELFF.

The CDR3 is CASSGGNEQFF. The CDR3 DNA reads as TGCGCCAGCAGCGGTGGGAATGAGCAGTTCTTC. The rearrangement links TRBV4-3 to TRBJ2-1; D unresolved. Germline values: CDR1 LGHNA, CDR2 YSLEER. CDR3 length equals 11 residues. V was cut by 5 bases and J by 7 bases, with 6 bases left in between.

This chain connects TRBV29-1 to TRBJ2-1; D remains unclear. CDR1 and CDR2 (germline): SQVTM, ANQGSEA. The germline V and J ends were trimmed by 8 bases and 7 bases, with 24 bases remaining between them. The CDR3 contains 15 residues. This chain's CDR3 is CSTLPQEHWANEQFF. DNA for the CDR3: TGCAGCACCCTCCCCCAGGAACATTGGGCAAATGAGCAGTTCTTC.

DNA of the CDR3: TGTGCCAGTAGTTACAGGGTCGGCGGGGCCAACGTCCTGACTTTC. Its translation is CASSYRVGGANVLTF. The chain joins TRBV19 to TRBJ2-6, with D tentatively TRBD1 (6 bases). From germline, CDR1 is LNHDA and CDR2 SQIVND (reference sequence). The CDR3 has 15 amino acids. V lost 5 bases to trimming and J lost 4 bases, with 12 bases between them.

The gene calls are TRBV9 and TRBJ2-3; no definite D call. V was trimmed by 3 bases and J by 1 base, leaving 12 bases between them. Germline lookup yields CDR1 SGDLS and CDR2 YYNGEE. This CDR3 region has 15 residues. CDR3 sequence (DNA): TGTGCCAGCAGCGGAACAGATGGAGGCACAGATACGCAGTATTTT. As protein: CASSGTDGGTDTQYF.

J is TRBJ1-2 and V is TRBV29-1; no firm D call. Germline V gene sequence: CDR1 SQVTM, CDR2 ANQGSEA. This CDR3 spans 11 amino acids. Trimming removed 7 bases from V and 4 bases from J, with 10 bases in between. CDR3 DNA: TGCAGCGGAACAGTAGCCTATGGCTACACCTTC. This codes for CSGTVAYGYTF.

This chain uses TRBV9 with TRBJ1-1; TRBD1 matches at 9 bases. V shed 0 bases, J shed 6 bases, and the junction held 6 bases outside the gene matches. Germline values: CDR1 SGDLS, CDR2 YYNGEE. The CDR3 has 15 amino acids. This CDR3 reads CASSVVGTGSPEAFF. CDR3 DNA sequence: TGTGCCAGCAGCGTAGTTGGGACAGGGTCCCCTGAAGCTTTCTTT.

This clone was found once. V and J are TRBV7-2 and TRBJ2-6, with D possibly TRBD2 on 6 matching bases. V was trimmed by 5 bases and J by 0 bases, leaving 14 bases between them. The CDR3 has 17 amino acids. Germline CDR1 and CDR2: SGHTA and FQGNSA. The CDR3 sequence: CASSVGLPRSGANVLTF. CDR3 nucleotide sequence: TGTGCCAGCAGCGTGGGACTCCCTCGCTCTGGGGCCAACGTCCTGACTTTC.

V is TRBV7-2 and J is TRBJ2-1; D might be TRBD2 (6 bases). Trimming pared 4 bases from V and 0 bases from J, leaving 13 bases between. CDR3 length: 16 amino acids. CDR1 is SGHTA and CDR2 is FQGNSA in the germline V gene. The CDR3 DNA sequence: TGTGCCAGCAGCTCCGTAGCGGCAATCTCCTACAATGAGCAGTTCTTC. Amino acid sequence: CASSSVAAISYNEQFF.

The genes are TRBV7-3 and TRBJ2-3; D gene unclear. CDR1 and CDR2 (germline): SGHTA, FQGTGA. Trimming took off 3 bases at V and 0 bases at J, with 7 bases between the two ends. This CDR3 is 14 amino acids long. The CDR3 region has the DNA TGTGCCAGCAGCTTCTCCGATAGCACAGATACGCAGTATTTT. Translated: CASSFSDSTDTQYF.

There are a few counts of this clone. In DNA form, the CDR3 reads TGTGCCAGCAGCTTATCTCCGGAGAACTATGGCTACACCTTC. This encodes CASSLSPENYGYTF. V usage is TRBV11-2 and J usage is TRBJ1-2; no clear D gene. Deletions cut 2 bases from V and 2 bases from J, with 9 bases between. Looked up from germline, CDR1 is SGHAT and CDR2 is FQNNGV. The CDR3 is 14 residues long.

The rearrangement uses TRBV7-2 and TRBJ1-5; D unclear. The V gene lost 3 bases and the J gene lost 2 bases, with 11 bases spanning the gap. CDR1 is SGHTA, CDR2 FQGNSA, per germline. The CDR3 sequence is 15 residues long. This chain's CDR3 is CASSLGSLGNQPQHF. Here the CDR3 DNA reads TGTGCCAGCAGCTTGGGCAGCCTGGGCAATCAGCCCCAGCATTTT.